This TCR beta chain was identified in a study of CXCR3 chemokines and chemotherapy response in bladder cancer. TCRdb re-called the PCR reads with MiXCR, one entry per CDR3 protein. In the table there are roughly 5,000 distinct CDR3 sequences, roughly an eighth of which are singletons. Trimming shortened V by 6 bases and J by 14 bases, and 14 bases separated the two germline ends. CDR1 and CDR2 (germline): MNHEY, SVGEGT. CDR3 size: 11 residues. This clonotype is medium-sized within its sample. The sample was collected from a patient whose treatment included neoadjuvant chemotherapy. This clonotype originated in a human donor with bladder cancer that responded to neoadjuvant chemotherapy. The V gene is TRBV6-2 or TRBV6-3, the J gene TRBJ1-5, with no clear D. The CDR3 nucleotides read TGTGCCAGCAGCGAAACCGGGATAAAGCATTTT. This codes for CASSETGIKHF.